The T cell receptor (beta chain) described here comes from a study of blood T cell repertoires in COVID-19 (dated by TCRdb to 2018 to 2020). In terms of the full investigation: Collaborator samples came from the United States, Italy and Spain and covered acute and convalescent phases of COVID-19. The prospective study material was composed of cDNA or gDNA derived from T cells, B-cell-depleted T cells, or PBMCs. Deeply sampled blood TCRbeta repertoires from subjects exposed to, actively infected with, or recovered from COVID-19 were included in the dataset. The repertoires were released in a freely available public database intended as a resource for research on the immune response to SARS-CoV-2. Samples were obtained from the ongoing ImmuneRACE study (first 160 participants) and from 1,254 subjects provided by 6 global collaborators. The sample metadata nearly always contained a de-identified subject ID, COVID-19 status, age in years and sex. Where available, HLA class I and class II types were taken from metadata supplied by the sample provider and were not determined by assay-based typing. Overall study outcomes, separate from this receptor: Clinical and demographic metadata were provided uncurated, with the amount varying by source and participant.

On this clone itself: Its antigen is still unknown. Base quality data are lacking; no much larger clone is found one base away.

CDR1 and CDR2, looked up from the germline V gene (reference sequence), are SEHNR and FQNEAQ. V loses 6 bases, J loses 5 bases, and the germline ends lie 13 bases apart. CDR3 length: 14 amino acids, cysteine to phenylalanine. The CDR3 DNA has 42 bases and is translated from base 1. Each collaborating institution followed its own protocols to collect whole blood in K2EDTA tubes. Collaborator samples were shipped for TCRbeta analysis as frozen whole blood, isolated PBMCs, or DNA extracted from either sample type. TCRbeta CDR3 regions were amplified from genomic DNA using the immunoSEQ Assay, a bias-controlled multiplex PCR. As for the authors' bioinformatics: The number of nucleated cells in each sample was estimated from the amplification of reference gene primers within the assay. To quantify the absolute abundance of each unique TCRbeta CDR3 rearrangement, sequence reads were collapsed and filtered. Productive Simpson clonality was computed per sample as the square root of Simpson's diversity index over productive rearrangements. TCRdb stores this immuneACCESS table with in-frame sequences only. Part of the clones is absent; in the studies checked, under half of the shortfall reflects unresolved V genes, and no reason is known for the rest. The V and J calls and the clone size are those of that table, but D and trimming were determined from the DNA. Here the sample has tens of thousands of clones; 60% to 75% occur a single time. Jointly, the top ten make up 35% to 45% of the sample.

The clonotype was recovered from a woman in her seventies with acute or convalescent COVID-19. The sequence joins TRBV7-9 to TRBJ1-4; the D gene is perhaps TRBD1, on 6 matching bases. Sequencing was performed on peripheral blood. The DNA sequence reads TGTGCCAGCAGGCCCACAGGGACCAATGAAAAACTGTTTTTT. It encodes CASRPTGTNEKLFF.